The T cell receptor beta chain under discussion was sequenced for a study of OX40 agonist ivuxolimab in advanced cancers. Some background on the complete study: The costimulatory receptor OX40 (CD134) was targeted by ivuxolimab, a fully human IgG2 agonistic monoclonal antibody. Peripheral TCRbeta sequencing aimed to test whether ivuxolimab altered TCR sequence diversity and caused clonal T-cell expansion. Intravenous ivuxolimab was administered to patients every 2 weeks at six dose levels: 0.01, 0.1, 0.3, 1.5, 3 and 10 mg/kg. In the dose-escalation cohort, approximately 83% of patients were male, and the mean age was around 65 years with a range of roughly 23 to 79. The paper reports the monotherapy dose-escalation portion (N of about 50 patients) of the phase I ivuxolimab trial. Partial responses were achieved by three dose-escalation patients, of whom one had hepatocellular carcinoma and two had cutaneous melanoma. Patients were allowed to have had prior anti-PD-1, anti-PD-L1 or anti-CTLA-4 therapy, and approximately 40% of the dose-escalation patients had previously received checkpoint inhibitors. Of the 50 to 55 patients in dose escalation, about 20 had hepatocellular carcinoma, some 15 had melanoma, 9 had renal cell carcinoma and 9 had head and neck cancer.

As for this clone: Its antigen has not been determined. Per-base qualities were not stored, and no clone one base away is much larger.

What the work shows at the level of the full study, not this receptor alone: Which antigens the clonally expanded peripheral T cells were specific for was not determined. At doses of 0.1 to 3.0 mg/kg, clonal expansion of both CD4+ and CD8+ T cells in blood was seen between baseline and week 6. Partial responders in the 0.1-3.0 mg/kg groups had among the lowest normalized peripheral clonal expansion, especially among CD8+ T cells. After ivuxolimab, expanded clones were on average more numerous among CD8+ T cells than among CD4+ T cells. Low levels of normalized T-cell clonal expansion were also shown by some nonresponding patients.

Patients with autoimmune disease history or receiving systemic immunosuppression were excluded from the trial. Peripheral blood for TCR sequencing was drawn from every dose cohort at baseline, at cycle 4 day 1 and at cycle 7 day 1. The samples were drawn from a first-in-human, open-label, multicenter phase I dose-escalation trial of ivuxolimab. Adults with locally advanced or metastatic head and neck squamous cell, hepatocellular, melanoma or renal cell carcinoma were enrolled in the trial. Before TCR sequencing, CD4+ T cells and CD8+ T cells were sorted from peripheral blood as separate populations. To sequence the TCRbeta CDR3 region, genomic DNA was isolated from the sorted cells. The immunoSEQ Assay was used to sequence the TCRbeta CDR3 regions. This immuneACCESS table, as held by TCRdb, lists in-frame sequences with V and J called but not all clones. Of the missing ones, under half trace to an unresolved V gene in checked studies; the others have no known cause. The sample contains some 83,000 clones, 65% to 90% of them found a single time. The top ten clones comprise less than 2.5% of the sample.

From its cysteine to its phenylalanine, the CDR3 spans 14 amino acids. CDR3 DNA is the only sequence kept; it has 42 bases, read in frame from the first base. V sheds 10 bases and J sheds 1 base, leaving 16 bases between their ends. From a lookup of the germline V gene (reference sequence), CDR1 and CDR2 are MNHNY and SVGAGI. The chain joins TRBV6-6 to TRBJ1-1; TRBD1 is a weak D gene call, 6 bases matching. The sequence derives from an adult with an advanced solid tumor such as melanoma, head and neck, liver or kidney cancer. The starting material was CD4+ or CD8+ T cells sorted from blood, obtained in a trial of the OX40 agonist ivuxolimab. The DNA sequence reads TGTGCCACCAACCGGGGGGCGCAGAACACTGAAGCTTTCTTT. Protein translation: CATNRGAQNTEAFF.